This T cell receptor beta chain was found in a study of Ad26.COV2.S vaccination and SARS-CoV-2 variants. The germline gives CDR1 MDHEN, CDR2 SYDVKM. The V gene end was trimmed by 4 bases and the J gene end by 4 bases; junction bases not matched to a gene: 12. CDR3 length equals 18 residues. TCRdb's copy holds only in-frame clones and misses some; the assay was immunoSEQ multiplex PCR. Of 430,000 or so clones in the sample, roughly 89% were seen once. Treatment of the sample: some 19 received Ad26.COV2.S at low or high dose, single or two shots; five or six received placebo; per-sample allocation not given. Samples analyzed were those drawn on day 63 after the first vaccine or placebo injection.

The sequencing here drew on peripheral blood, taken in a trial of Ad26.COV2.S vaccine versus placebo. The receptor was derived from a person aged 18-60 years who received the Ad26.COV2.S COVID-19 vaccine or a placebo. V gene TRBV28 combines with J gene TRBJ1-4, with TRBD1 identical over 10 bases. The CDR3 loop is CASSSGQGFPLVNEKLFF. The DNA of the CDR3 is TGTGCCAGCAGTTCGGGACAGGGGTTCCCCCTTGTTAATGAAAAACTGTTTTTT.